This T cell receptor (beta chain) was sequenced for a study of ipilimumab plus nivolumab after autologous stem cell transplantation (dated by TCRdb to 2020 to 2022). For the study in its entirety: The median number of doses received by trial patients was four to six for ipilimumab and about eight for nivolumab. The trial enrolled patients with high-risk diffuse large B cell lymphoma, mature T cell lymphoma, or multiple myeloma undergoing autologous transplant. The intent-to-treat population of the trial consisted of some 40 patients. Patients in the myeloma cohort were either high-risk and transplant-naive or had relapsed within 3 years of a first autologous transplant.

Library preparation used the immunoSEQ multiplex PCR assay. As stored in TCRdb, this immuneACCESS dataset retains in-frame rearrangements with V and J assigned. A fraction of the clones does not appear; measured against another copy, unresolved V genes explain less than half of the discrepancy, and the remainder lacks a known reason. The sample contains roughly 45,000 clones, approximately 91% of them found a single time. About 0.88% of the sample comes from the top ten. Ipilimumab was given at 1 mg/kg intravenously on day 1 of selected weeks, and checkpoint therapy started 14 to 28 days after autologous transplant. The nivolumab dose was 3 mg/kg intravenously, delivered on day 1 of weeks 1, 4, 7, 10, and every two weeks through week 26. This Phase Ib clinical trial tested ipilimumab plus nivolumab, a combined checkpoint inhibition, as consolidation after autologous stem cell transplantation. CDR1 and CDR2 are read off the germline V gene (reference sequence) as LNHDA and SQIVND. Inclusive of the bounding cysteine and phenylalanine, the CDR3 is 15 residues long. Only the CDR3 portion is preserved as DNA: 45 bases, with reading frame beginning at the first base. Between the V and J ends, shortened by 7 bases and 6 bases respectively, the junction contains 19 bases.

Concerning this clone itself: What antigen it recognizes has not been identified. No per-base quality is available; no much larger clone lies one base away.

On the study overall, not on this receptor specifically: According to the authors, a biologic rationale for studying the approach further came from T cell receptor repertoire, regulatory T cell phenotype and gut microbiota profiles. The authors concluded that, as post-transplant consolidation, combined checkpoint inhibition appeared tolerable.

The V and J genes are TRBV19 and TRBJ1-5, and the D gene may be TRBD1, 6 bases matching. The sequence came from a male donor with multiple myeloma. This specimen was PBMCs, taken in a trial of ipilimumab plus nivolumab as post-transplant consolidation. Here is the DNA: TGTGCCAGTACCGCCGCCAGGGGCCTGGGTCAGCCCCAGCATTTT. This sequence encodes CASTAARGLGQPQHF.